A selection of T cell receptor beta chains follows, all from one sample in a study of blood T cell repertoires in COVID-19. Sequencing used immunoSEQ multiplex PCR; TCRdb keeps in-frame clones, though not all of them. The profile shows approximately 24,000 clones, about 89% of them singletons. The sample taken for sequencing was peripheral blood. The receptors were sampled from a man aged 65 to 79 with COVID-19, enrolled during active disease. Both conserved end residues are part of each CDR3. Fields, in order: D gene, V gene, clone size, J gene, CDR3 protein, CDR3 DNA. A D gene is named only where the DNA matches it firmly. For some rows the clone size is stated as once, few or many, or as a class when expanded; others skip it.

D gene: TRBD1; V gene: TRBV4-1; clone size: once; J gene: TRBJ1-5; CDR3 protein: CASSPNPTGVNQPQHF; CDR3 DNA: TGCGCCAGCAGCCCCAACCCGACAGGGGTCAATCAGCCCCAGCATTTT
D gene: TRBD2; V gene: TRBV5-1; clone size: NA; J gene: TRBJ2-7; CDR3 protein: CASSLERGGAYEQYF; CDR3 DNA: TGCGCCAGCAGCTTGGAGCGGGGGGGAGCCTACGAGCAGTACTTC
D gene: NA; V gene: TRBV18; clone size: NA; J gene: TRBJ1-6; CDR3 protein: CASSPSQGSNSPLHF; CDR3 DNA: TGTGCCAGCTCACCATCACAGGGTAGCAATTCACCCCTCCACTTT
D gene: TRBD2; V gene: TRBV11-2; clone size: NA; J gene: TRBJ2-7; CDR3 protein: CASSWGTTEQYF; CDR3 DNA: TGTGCCAGCAGCTGGGGGACTACCGAGCAGTACTTC
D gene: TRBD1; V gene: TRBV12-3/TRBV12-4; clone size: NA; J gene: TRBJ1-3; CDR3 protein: CASQDRANTIYF; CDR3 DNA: TGTGCCAGCCAGGACAGGGCAAACACCATATATTTT
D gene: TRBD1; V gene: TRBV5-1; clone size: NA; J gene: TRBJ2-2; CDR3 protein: CASSIRDRGSTGELFF; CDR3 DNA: TGCGCCAGCAGCATCCGGGACAGGGGGAGCACCGGGGAGCTGTTTTTT
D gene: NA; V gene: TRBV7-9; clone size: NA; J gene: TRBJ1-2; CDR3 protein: CASSLVVGQRDGYTF; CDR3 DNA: TGTGCCAGCAGCTTAGTAGTGGGGCAAAGAGATGGCTACACCTTC
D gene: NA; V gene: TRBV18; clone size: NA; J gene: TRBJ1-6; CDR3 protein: CASSKTGFLGSPLHF; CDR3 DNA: TGTGCCAGCTCTAAAACAGGGTTTCTAGGTTCACCCCTCCACTTT
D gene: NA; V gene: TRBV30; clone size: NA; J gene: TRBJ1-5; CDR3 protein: CAWSPGDQPQHF; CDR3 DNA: TGTGCCTGGAGCCCAGGGGATCAGCCCCAGCATTTT
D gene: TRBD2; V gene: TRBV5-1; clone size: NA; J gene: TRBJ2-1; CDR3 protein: CASRVLAGNNEQFF; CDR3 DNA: TGCGCCAGCAGAGTCCTAGCGGGAAACAATGAGCAGTTCTTC
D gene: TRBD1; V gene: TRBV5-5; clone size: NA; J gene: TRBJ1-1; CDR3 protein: CASSLWGQARANTEAFF; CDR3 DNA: TGTGCCAGCAGCTTGTGGGGACAGGCAAGGGCTAACACTGAAGCTTTCTTT
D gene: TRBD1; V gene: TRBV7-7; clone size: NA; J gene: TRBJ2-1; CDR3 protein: CASSSGTGALNEQFF; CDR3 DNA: TGTGCCAGCAGCTCCGGGACAGGGGCCCTCAATGAGCAGTTCTTC
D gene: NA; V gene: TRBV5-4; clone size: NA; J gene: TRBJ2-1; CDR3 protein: CASSPRDNLYNEQFF; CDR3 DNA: TGTGCCAGCAGCCCCCGGGACAACCTCTACAATGAGCAGTTCTTC
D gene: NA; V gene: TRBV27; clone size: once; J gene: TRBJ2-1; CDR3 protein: CASSLSYPGTPKFF; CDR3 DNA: TGTGCCAGCAGTTTATCGTATCCGGGGACTCCAAAGTTCTTC
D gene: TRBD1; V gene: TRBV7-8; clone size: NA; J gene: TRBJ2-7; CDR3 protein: CASSLRDRAYEQYF; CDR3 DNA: TGTGCCAGCAGCCTAAGGGACAGGGCCTACGAGCAGTACTTC
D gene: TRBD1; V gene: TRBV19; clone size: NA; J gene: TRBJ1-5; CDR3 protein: CASSRDRINWNQPQHF; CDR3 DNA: TGTGCCAGTAGTCGGGACAGGATAAATTGGAATCAGCCCCAGCATTTT
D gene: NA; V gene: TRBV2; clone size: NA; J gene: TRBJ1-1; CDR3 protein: CASRGARTEAFF; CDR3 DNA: TGTGCCAGCAGGGGAGCTCGAACTGAAGCTTTCTTT
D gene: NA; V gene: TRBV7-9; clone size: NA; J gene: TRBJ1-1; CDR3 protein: CASSLHSPPNTEAFF; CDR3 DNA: TGTGCCAGCAGCTTGCACAGCCCCCCGAACACTGAAGCTTTCTTT
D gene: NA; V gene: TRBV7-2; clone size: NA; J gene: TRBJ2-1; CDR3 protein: CASRLTGSYNEQFF; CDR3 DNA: TGTGCCAGCAGATTGACAGGTTCCTACAATGAGCAGTTCTTC
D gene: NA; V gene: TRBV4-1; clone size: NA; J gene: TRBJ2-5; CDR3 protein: CASSQDSNEETQYF; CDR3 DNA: TGCGCCAGCAGCCAGGACAGCAATGAAGAGACCCAGTACTTC
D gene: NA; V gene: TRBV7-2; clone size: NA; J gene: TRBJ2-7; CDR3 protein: CASSSQGYEQYF; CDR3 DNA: TGTGCCAGCAGTTCCCAGGGGTACGAGCAGTACTTC
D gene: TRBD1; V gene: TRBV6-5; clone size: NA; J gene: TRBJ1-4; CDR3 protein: CASSPGQGELKLFF; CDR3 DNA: TGTGCCAGCAGCCCGGGACAGGGGGAGCTAAAACTGTTTTTT
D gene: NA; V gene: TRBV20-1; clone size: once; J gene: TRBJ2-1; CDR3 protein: CSASREYNEQFF; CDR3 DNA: TGCAGTGCTAGTAGGGAGTACAATGAGCAGTTCTTC
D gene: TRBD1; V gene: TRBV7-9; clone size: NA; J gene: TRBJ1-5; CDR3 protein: CASSLAATGNQPQHF; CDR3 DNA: TGTGCCAGCAGCTTAGCGGCGACAGGGAATCAGCCCCAGCATTTT
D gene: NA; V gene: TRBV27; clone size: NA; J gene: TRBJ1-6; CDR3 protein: CASSFSRNSPLHF; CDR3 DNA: TGTGCCAGCAGTTTTAGTCGCAATTCACCCCTCCACTTT
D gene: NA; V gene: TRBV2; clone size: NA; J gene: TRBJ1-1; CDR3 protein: CASSRLGATEAFF; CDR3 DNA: TGTGCCAGCAGTCGACTGGGTGCCACTGAAGCTTTCTTT
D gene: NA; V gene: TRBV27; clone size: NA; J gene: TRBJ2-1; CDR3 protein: CASSFRSGTGPMGQFF; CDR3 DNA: TGTGCCAGCAGTTTCAGGAGCGGGACAGGTCCCATGGGGCAGTTCTTC
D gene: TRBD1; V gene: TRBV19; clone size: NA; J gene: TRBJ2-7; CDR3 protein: CASSIGTGGNYEQYF; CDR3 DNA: TGTGCCAGTAGTATTGGAACAGGGGGCAACTACGAGCAGTACTTC
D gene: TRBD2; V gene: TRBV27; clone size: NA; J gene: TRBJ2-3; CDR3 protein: CASSGLAGDTQYF; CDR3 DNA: TGTGCCAGCAGCGGACTAGCGGGAGACACGCAGTATTTT
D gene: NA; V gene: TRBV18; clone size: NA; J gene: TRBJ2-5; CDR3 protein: CASSPSAGVGETQYF; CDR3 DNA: TGTGCCAGCTCACCCTCGGCCGGGGTAGGGGAGACCCAGTACTTC
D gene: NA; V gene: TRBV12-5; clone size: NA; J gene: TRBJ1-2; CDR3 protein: CASGLAPPGNGYTF; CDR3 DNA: TGTGCTAGTGGTTTGGCCCCACCAGGGAATGGCTACACCTTC
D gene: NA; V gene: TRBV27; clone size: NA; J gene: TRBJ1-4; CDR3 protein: CASAPLTWRGHEKLFF; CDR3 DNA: TGTGCCAGCGCCCCCCTCACGTGGCGGGGGCATGAAAAACTGTTTTTT
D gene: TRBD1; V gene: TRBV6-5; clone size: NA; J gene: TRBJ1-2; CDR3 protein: CASSYSGTVNYGYTF; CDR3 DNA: TGTGCCAGCAGTTACTCCGGGACAGTTAACTATGGCTACACCTTC
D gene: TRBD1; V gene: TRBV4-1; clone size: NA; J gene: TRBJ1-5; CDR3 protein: CASSQDWGTAYQPQHF; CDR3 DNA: TGCGCCAGCAGCCAAGATTGGGGGACAGCTTATCAGCCCCAGCATTTT
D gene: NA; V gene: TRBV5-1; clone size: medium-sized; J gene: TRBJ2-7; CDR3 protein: CASSLVVGVTYEQYF; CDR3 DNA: TGCGCCAGCAGCTTGGTGGTCGGGGTGACCTACGAGCAGTACTTC
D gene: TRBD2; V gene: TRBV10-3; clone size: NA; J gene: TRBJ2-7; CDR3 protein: CAISESDSGGPYEQYF; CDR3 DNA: TGTGCCATCAGTGAGTCGGATAGCGGGGGTCCCTACGAGCAGTACTTC
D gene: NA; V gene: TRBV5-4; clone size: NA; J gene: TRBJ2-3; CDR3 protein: CASSLTGSTDTQYF; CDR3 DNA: TGTGCCAGCAGTTTGACAGGTAGCACAGATACGCAGTATTTT
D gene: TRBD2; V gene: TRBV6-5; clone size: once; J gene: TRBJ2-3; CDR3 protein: CASSYSWEGLDTQYF; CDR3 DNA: TGTGCCAGCAGTTACTCGTGGGAGGGCCTAGATACGCAGTATTTT
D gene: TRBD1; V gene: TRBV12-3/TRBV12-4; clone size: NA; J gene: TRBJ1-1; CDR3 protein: CASSWDRGAEAFF; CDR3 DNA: TGTGCCAGCAGTTGGGACAGGGGCGCTGAAGCTTTCTTT
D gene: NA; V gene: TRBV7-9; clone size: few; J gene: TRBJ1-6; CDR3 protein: CASSPGNSPLHF; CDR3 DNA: TGTGCCAGCAGCCCGGGTAATTCACCCCTCCACTTT
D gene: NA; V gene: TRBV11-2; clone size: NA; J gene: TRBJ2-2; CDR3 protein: CASSFRTVPTGELFF; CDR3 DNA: TGTGCCAGCAGCTTCCGGACAGTTCCCACCGGGGAGCTGTTTTTT
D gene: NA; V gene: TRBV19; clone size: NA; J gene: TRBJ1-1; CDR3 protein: CASSISLNTEAFF; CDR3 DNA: TGTGCCAGTAGTATAAGCCTGAACACTGAAGCTTTCTTT
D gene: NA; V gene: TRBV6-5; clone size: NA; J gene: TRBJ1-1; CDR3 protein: CASSSPGRGGTEAFF; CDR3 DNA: TGTGCCAGCAGTTCCCCGGGGAGGGGGGGTACTGAAGCTTTCTTT